The 5 T cell receptor beta chains below were found in one sample sequenced in a study of blood T cell repertoires in COVID-19. Produced via immunoSEQ multiplex PCR; TCRdb's table is partial and in-frame only. This table has 350,000 to 550,000 clones, 85% to 90% appearing once. Sequences were obtained from PBMCs or T cells enriched from blood (not recorded which). The receptors originated from a man younger than 40 who had recovered from COVID-19.

This chain connects TRBV6-1 to TRBJ1-4; D is undetermined. Looked up from germline, CDR1 is MNHNS and CDR2 is SASEGT. Deletions cut 4 bases from V and 4 bases from J, with 16 bases between. The CDR3 has 16 residues. The CDR3 DNA is TGTGCCAGCAGTGCGAGCTCGGGAGGTGGTAATGAAAAACTGTTTTTT. Translating it yields CASSASSGGGNEKLFF.

The chain has TRBV6-5 and TRBJ1-1; D gene ambiguous. The germline V gene has CDR1 MNHEY and CDR2 SVGAGI. CDR3 size: 13 residues. V lost 6 bases and J lost 1, with 9 bases in between. The DNA for the CDR3 is TGTGCCAGCAGCCGGGTGAGGAACACTGAAGCTTTCTTT. Its protein product is CASSRVRNTEAFF.

V and J are TRBV7-9 and TRBJ1-2, with 11 bases lining up with TRBD1. The ends lost 4 bases at V and 7 bases at J; junction bases unmatched: 20. The CDR3 consists of 19 residues. Germline V gene lookup returns CDR1 SEHNR and CDR2 FQNEAQ (reference sequence). In nucleotides, the CDR3 is TGTGCCAGCAGCTCGCTGGACAGGGGGCGTTTCGGAACCGAGTCTGGCTACACCTTC. It yields the protein CASSSLDRGRFGTESGYTF.

The chain couples TRBV9 to TRBJ2-7; 8 nucleotides match TRBD1. The junction had 5 bases not matched to a gene; V was cut back by 1 base and J by 5 bases. The CDR3 extends over 14 amino acids. Germline-derived CDR1 and CDR2 are SGDLS and YYNGEE. CDR3 bases: TGTGCCAGCAGCGTATGGGCAGGGGGCCACGAGCAGTACTTC. Its translation: CASSVWAGGHEQYF.

The V call is TRBV30, the J call TRBJ1-6; D is unresolved. V lost 0 bases and J 7 bases, leaving 7 bases between the germline ends. The germline CDR1 and CDR2 sequences are GTSNPN and SVGIG (reference sequence). CDR3 length: 13 amino acids. The CDR3 nucleotides are TGTGCCTGGAGTGTAAAGCCCAATTCACCCCTCCACTTT. Protein product: CAWSVKPNSPLHF. Using reference TRBV30 and TRBJ1-6 for the parts outside the CDR3, the full variable domain is SQTIHQWPATLVQPVGSPLSLECTVEGTSNPNLYWYRQAAGRGLQLLFYSVGIGQISSEVPQNLSASRPQDRQFILSSKKLLLSDSGFYLCAWSVKPNSPLHFGNGTRLTVT.